A selection of T cell receptor beta chains follows, all from one sample in a study of T cells in Graves' hyperthyroidism and ophthalmopathy. TCRdb itself ran the multiplex PCR reads through MiXCR, one entry per CDR3 protein. Seen here are about 380,000 distinct CDR3 sequences, about 14% observed once, and the top ten hold less than 20%. Specimen: blood. All receptors come from a woman in her 30s with Graves' ophthalmopathy. The CDR3 runs from the conserved cysteine through the conserved F or W. D genes are given only for firm matches. Only some rows state a clone size, as once, few, many or a class for expanded clones.

clone_size: few; j_call: TRBJ2-2; v_call: TRBV19; d_call: NA; cdr3_nt: TGTGCCAGTAGTATATTGCAGGGCTTGGGCACCGGGGAGCTGTTTTTT; cdr3_aa: CASSILQGLGTGELFF
clone_size: many; j_call: TRBJ1-1; v_call: TRBV20-1; d_call: NA; cdr3_nt: TGCAGTGCTAGACTGGATGGGGGAGGTCGTACTGAAGCTTTCTTT; cdr3_aa: CSARLDGGGRTEAFF
clone_size: many; j_call: TRBJ1-5; v_call: TRBV25-1; d_call: NA; cdr3_nt: TGTGCCAGCAGTTTAGGGTTCAATCAGCCCCAGCATTTT; cdr3_aa: CASSLGFNQPQHF
clone_size: many; j_call: TRBJ1-5; v_call: TRBV28; d_call: NA; cdr3_nt: TGTGCCAGCAGACGTGGGGGGGGCAATCAGCCCCAGCATTTT; cdr3_aa: CASRRGGGNQPQHF
clone_size: many; j_call: TRBJ1-4; v_call: TRBV20-1; d_call: NA; cdr3_nt: TGCAGTGCTAGAGTGCCACGTACTAATGAAAAACTGTTTTTT; cdr3_aa: CSARVPRTNEKLFF
clone_size: NA; j_call: TRBJ2-3; v_call: TRBV6-2/TRBV6-3; d_call: NA; cdr3_nt: TGTGCCAGCAGTACCCTCCTGAGGGGGCGGGGGGCAACCACAGATACGCAGTATTTT; cdr3_aa: CASSTLLRGRGATTDTQYF
clone_size: many; j_call: TRBJ2-5; v_call: TRBV29-1; d_call: NA; cdr3_nt: TGCAGCGTCCTCGTGGGTGAGACCCAGTACTTC; cdr3_aa: CSVLVGETQYF
clone_size: many; j_call: TRBJ2-7; v_call: TRBV27; d_call: NA; cdr3_nt: TGTGCCAGCAGTTTGGTTAGAGATTCCTACGAGCAGTACTTC; cdr3_aa: CASSLVRDSYEQYF
clone_size: many; j_call: TRBJ2-2; v_call: TRBV7-9; d_call: NA; cdr3_nt: TGTGCCAGCAGCTTAGAATCGGGCAGGGAGCTGTTTTTT; cdr3_aa: CASSLESGRELFF
clone_size: many; j_call: TRBJ2-6; v_call: TRBV5-1; d_call: NA; cdr3_nt: TGCGCCAGCAGCTTGGTGGGGCCTTCCCTCTCGGGGGCCAACGTCCTGACTTTC; cdr3_aa: CASSLVGPSLSGANVLTF
clone_size: many; j_call: TRBJ1-1; v_call: TRBV10-3; d_call: NA; cdr3_nt: TGTGCCATTCTTCAAGAAACTGAAGCTTTCTTT; cdr3_aa: CAILQETEAFF
clone_size: many; j_call: TRBJ2-1; v_call: TRBV7-2; d_call: NA; cdr3_nt: TGTGCCAGCAGCCCGAGGGGCGGGGGCGTGGGGAATGAGCAGTTCTTC; cdr3_aa: CASSPRGGGVGNEQFF
clone_size: many; j_call: TRBJ1-1; v_call: TRBV29-1; d_call: NA; cdr3_nt: TGCAGCGTTGAAGAGGGGAGGAGTGGGGCTTTCTTT; cdr3_aa: CSVEEGRSGAFF
clone_size: many; j_call: TRBJ2-5; v_call: TRBV27; d_call: NA; cdr3_nt: TGTGCCAGCAGTTTATACGAACAAGAGACCCAGTACTTC; cdr3_aa: CASSLYEQETQYF
clone_size: many; j_call: TRBJ1-6; v_call: TRBV28; d_call: NA; cdr3_nt: TGTGCCAGCACCATCGGGGTTGGGTATTCACCCCTCCACTTT; cdr3_aa: CASTIGVGYSPLHF
clone_size: many; j_call: TRBJ1-1; v_call: TRBV3-1; d_call: NA; cdr3_nt: TGTGCCAGCAGCCAAGCATGGTCGGGGGCAAGCACTGAAGCTTTCTTT; cdr3_aa: CASSQAWSGASTEAFF
clone_size: many; j_call: TRBJ2-1; v_call: TRBV7-8; d_call: NA; cdr3_nt: TGTGCCAGCAGCCCTAGGGCCCCCCTCTCCTACAATGAGCAGTTCTTC; cdr3_aa: CASSPRAPLSYNEQFF
clone_size: many; j_call: TRBJ1-2; v_call: TRBV12-3/TRBV12-4; d_call: NA; cdr3_nt: TGTGCCAGCCGAAGGGAAGACGACTATGGCTACACCTTC; cdr3_aa: CASRREDDYGYTF
clone_size: many; j_call: TRBJ2-2; v_call: TRBV9; d_call: TRBD2; cdr3_nt: TGTGCCAGCAGCTTTAGCGGGGAGACCGGGGAGCTGTTTTTT; cdr3_aa: CASSFSGETGELFF
clone_size: many; j_call: TRBJ2-3; v_call: TRBV20-1; d_call: TRBD2; cdr3_nt: TGCAGTGCTAGAGGCTTGGGGGCGGGGGGATTCACAGATACGCAGTATTTT; cdr3_aa: CSARGLGAGGFTDTQYF
clone_size: many; j_call: TRBJ2-7; v_call: TRBV20-1; d_call: NA; cdr3_nt: TGCAGTGCTAGAGATCAAGAGTGGGGGTTGGGGGAGCAGTACTTC; cdr3_aa: CSARDQEWGLGEQYF
clone_size: NA; j_call: TRBJ2-2; v_call: TRBV7-7; d_call: TRBD2; cdr3_nt: TGTGCTAGCAGCTTGCGGGGGGGGCACACCGGGGAGCTGTTTTTT; cdr3_aa: CASSLRGGHTGELFF
clone_size: many; j_call: TRBJ1-3; v_call: TRBV2; d_call: NA; cdr3_nt: TGTGCCAGCAAGGGTACAATCTCTGGAAACACCATATATTTT; cdr3_aa: CASKGTISGNTIYF
clone_size: many; j_call: TRBJ1-1; v_call: TRBV7-2; d_call: NA; cdr3_nt: TGTGCCAGCAGCTTATGGGCGTGGACATTCTCGACCACAAGTGAAGCTTTCTTT; cdr3_aa: CASSLWAWTFSTTSEAFF
clone_size: many; j_call: TRBJ1-1; v_call: TRBV28; d_call: NA; cdr3_nt: TGTGCCAGTAGAGAGTTGGACACTGAAGCTTTCTTT; cdr3_aa: CASRELDTEAFF
clone_size: many; j_call: TRBJ1-5; v_call: TRBV20-1; d_call: TRBD1; cdr3_nt: TGCAGTTTAGTGACTCCGAACGACAGGGCAGGCCAGCCCCAGCATTTT; cdr3_aa: CSLVTPNDRAGQPQHF
clone_size: few; j_call: TRBJ2-6; v_call: TRBV30; d_call: TRBD2; cdr3_nt: TGTGCCTGGAGTGTTCCTAGCGGGGGAGTCTCTGGGGCCAACGTCCTGACTTTC; cdr3_aa: CAWSVPSGGVSGANVLTF
clone_size: NA; j_call: TRBJ1-1; v_call: TRBV7-9; d_call: NA; cdr3_nt: TGTGCCAGCAGCTCGCATACGGGCACTGAAGCTTTCTTT; cdr3_aa: CASSSHTGTEAFF
clone_size: many; j_call: TRBJ2-7; v_call: TRBV11-1; d_call: NA; cdr3_nt: TGTGCCAGCAGCTTGGGCAGCGTCGGGGGAGCCGACGAGCAGTACTTC; cdr3_aa: CASSLGSVGGADEQYF
clone_size: NA; j_call: TRBJ2-3; v_call: TRBV11-3; d_call: NA; cdr3_nt: TGTGCCGGCAGCCTAGGGGCGGGGACCACAGATACGCAGTATTTT; cdr3_aa: CAGSLGAGTTDTQYF
clone_size: many; j_call: TRBJ2-3; v_call: TRBV7-3; d_call: TRBD2; cdr3_nt: TGTGCCAGCAGCCGGGGGGAGGATACGCAGTATTTT; cdr3_aa: CASSRGEDTQYF
clone_size: few; j_call: TRBJ2-7; v_call: TRBV5-1; d_call: NA; cdr3_nt: TGCGCCAGCAGCTTGGGGGGGGGCGAGATAGACGAGCAGTACTTC; cdr3_aa: CASSLGGGEIDEQYF
clone_size: NA; j_call: TRBJ2-1; v_call: TRBV7-8; d_call: TRBD2; cdr3_nt: TGTGCCAGCAGCTTAGGCGGACTAGCGGGAAAGTTTAATGAGCAGTTCTTC; cdr3_aa: CASSLGGLAGKFNEQFF
clone_size: few; j_call: TRBJ1-5; v_call: TRBV6-1; d_call: NA; cdr3_nt: TGTGCCAGCAGTGGATCCGGGGGGGTGAATAGCAATCAGCCCCAGCATTTT; cdr3_aa: CASSGSGGVNSNQPQHF
clone_size: many; j_call: TRBJ1-5; v_call: TRBV27; d_call: TRBD1; cdr3_nt: TGTGCCAGCAGTGCCTACAGGGGGTATAGCAATCAGCCCCAGCATTTT; cdr3_aa: CASSAYRGYSNQPQHF
clone_size: few; j_call: TRBJ2-3; v_call: TRBV30; d_call: TRBD2; cdr3_nt: TGTGCCTGGGAAGCGGGGGGGCCTAGAGATACGCAGTATTTT; cdr3_aa: CAWEAGGPRDTQYF
clone_size: many; j_call: TRBJ1-4; v_call: TRBV2; d_call: NA; cdr3_nt: TGTGCCAGCAGTGAGGATCGGGGGCGGATTGAAAAACTGTTTTTT; cdr3_aa: CASSEDRGRIEKLFF
clone_size: NA; j_call: TRBJ1-3; v_call: TRBV7-9; d_call: NA; cdr3_nt: TGTGCCAGCAGCTCCATGACGCCAGGGGTCCGAACGGGAAACACCATATATTTT; cdr3_aa: CASSSMTPGVRTGNTIYF
clone_size: many; j_call: TRBJ1-6; v_call: TRBV20-1; d_call: NA; cdr3_nt: TGCAGTGCTAGTGACAGGTCTCTTTCCTTCCAAAATTCACCCCTCCACTTT; cdr3_aa: CSASDRSLSFQNSPLHF
clone_size: many; j_call: TRBJ1-1; v_call: TRBV5-6; d_call: NA; cdr3_nt: TGTGCCAGCAGCGGTCCTTTTGTCAGCGGAATGAACACTGAAGCTTTCTTT; cdr3_aa: CASSGPFVSGMNTEAFF
clone_size: NA; j_call: TRBJ1-2; v_call: TRBV18; d_call: NA; cdr3_nt: TGTGCCAGCTCACCGTTTTCCTCGGTCCGGGACCCCGGGGGCAACTATGGCTACACCTTC; cdr3_aa: CASSPFSSVRDPGGNYGYTF
clone_size: few; j_call: TRBJ2-1; v_call: TRBV6-4; d_call: TRBD2; cdr3_nt: TGTGCCAGCAGTCCAGCCGGGACTAGCCCCTACAATGAGCAGTTCTTC; cdr3_aa: CASSPAGTSPYNEQFF
clone_size: many; j_call: TRBJ2-7; v_call: TRBV5-6; d_call: NA; cdr3_nt: TGTGCCAGCAGCTTCCAGGGCCGTCTGTACGAGCAGTACTTC; cdr3_aa: CASSFQGRLYEQYF
clone_size: NA; j_call: TRBJ1-1; v_call: TRBV7-2; d_call: NA; cdr3_nt: TGTGCCAGCAGCTCGCCACGTGGGGTCATGAACACTGAAGCTTTCTTT; cdr3_aa: CASSSPRGVMNTEAFF